What follows is one TCR beta chain and its context. These data are taken from a study of T cell changes during pregnancy in multiple sclerosis. Data came from immunoSEQ multiplex PCR; TCRdb stores just in-frame clones and leaves some out. The sample records 41,000 or so clones, roughly nine tenths being singletons. The sequencing used CD4+ T cells from peripheral blood mononuclear cells, collected in the first trimester of pregnancy. The clonotype comes from a female donor with multiple sclerosis, enrolled in a pregnancy study.

The CDR3 loop is CASASRGANTEAFF. The DNA for the CDR3 is TGTGCCAGCGCGTCCCGGGGGGCGAACACTGAAGCTTTCTTT. The V gene is TRBV28, the J gene TRBJ1-1; tentatively, D is TRBD1 (6 bases). V was trimmed by 8 bases and J by 1 base, leaving 14 bases between them. Germline CDR1 MDHEN, CDR2 SYDVKM. This CDR3 contains 14 residues.